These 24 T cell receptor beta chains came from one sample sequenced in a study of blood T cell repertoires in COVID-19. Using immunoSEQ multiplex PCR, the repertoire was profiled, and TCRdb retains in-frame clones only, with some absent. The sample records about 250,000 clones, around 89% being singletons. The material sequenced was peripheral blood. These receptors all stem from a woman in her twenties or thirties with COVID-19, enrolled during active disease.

CDR3 coding DNA: TGTGCCAGCAGTTCGGACAGGGGGTTTAACTATGGCTACACCTTC. It is translated as CASSSDRGFNYGYTF. The J gene is TRBJ1-2, the V gene TRBV6-6; 10 bases line up with TRBD1. There are 15 residues in the CDR3. J was trimmed by 1 base and V by 4 bases; bases with no gene match: 3. Per germline, CDR1 MNHNY and CDR2 SVGAGI (reference sequence).

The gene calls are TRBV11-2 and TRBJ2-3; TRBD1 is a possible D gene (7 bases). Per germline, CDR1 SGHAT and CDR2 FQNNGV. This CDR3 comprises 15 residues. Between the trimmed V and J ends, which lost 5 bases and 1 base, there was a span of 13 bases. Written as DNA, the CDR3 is TGTGCCAGCAGCGCGGGACAGCTAGGCACAGATACGCAGTATTTT. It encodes CASSAGQLGTDTQYF. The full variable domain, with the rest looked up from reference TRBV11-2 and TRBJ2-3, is EAGVAQSPRYKIIEKRQSVAFWCNPISGHATLYWYQQILGQGPKLLIQFQNNGVVDDSQLPKDRFSAERLKGVDSTLKIQPAKLEDSAVYLCASSAGQLGTDTQYFGPGTRLTVL.

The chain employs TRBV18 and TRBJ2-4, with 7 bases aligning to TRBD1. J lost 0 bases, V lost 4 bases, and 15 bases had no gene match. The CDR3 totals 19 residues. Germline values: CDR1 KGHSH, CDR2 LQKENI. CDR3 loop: CASSRDGQATRLAKNIQYF. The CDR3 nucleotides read TGTGCCAGCTCACGAGATGGACAGGCGACCAGGCTAGCCAAAAACATTCAGTACTTC.

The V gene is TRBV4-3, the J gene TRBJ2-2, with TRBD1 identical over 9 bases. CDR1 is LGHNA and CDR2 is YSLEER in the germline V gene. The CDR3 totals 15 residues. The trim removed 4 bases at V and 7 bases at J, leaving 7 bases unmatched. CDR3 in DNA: TGCGCCAGCAGCCCAAGGGACAGGGAAGGCGGGGAGCTGTTTTTT. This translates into CASSPRDREGGELFF.

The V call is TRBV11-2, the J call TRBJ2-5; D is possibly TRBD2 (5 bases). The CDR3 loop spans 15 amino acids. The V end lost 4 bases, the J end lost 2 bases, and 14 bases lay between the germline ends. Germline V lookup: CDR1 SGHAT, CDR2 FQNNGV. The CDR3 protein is CASSSTGIGQETQYF. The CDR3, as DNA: TGTGCCAGCAGCTCCACGGGGATAGGACAAGAGACCCAGTACTTC.

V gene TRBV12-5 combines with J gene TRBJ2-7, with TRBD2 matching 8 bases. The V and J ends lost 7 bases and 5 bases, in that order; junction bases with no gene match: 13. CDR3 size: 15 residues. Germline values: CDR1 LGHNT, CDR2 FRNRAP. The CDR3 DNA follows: TGTGCTAGTGCTCACGACGCGGGGGGCGAGAACGAGCAGTACGTC. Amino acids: CASAHDAGGENEQYV.

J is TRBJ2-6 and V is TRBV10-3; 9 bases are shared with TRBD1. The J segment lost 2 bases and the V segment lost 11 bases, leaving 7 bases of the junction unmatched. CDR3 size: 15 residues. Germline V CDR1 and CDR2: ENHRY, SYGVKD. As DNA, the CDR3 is TGTGCCGTCGCAACAGGGGGCGCTGGGGCCAACGTCCTGACTTTC. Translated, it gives CAVATGGAGANVLTF.

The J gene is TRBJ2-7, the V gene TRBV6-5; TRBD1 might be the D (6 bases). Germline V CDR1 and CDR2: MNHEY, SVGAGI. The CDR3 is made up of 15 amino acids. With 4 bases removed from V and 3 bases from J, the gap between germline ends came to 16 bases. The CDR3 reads CASSLAGQPVYEQYF. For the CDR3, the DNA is TGTGCCAGCAGTTTAGCCGGACAGCCCGTCTACGAGCAGTACTTC.

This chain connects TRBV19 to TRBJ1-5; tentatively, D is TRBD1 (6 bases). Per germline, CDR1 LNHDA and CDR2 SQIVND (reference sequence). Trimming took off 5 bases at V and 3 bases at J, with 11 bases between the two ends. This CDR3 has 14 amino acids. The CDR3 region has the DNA TGTGCCAGTAGTTCCCAGGGGTACAATCAGCCCCAGCATTTT. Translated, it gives CASSSQGYNQPQHF.

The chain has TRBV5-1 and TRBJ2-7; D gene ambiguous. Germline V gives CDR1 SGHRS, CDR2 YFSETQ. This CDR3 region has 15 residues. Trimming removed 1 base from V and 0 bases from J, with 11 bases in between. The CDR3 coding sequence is TGCGCCAGCAGCTTGTCCTCGGGTAGCTCCTACGAGCAGTACTTC. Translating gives CASSLSSGSSYEQYF. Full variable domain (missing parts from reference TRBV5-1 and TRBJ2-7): KAGVTQTPRYLIKTRGQQVTLSCSPISGHRSVSWYQQTPGQGLQFLFEYFSETQRNKGNFPGRFSGRQFSNSRSEMNVSTLELGDSALYLCASSLSSGSSYEQYFGPGTRLTVT.

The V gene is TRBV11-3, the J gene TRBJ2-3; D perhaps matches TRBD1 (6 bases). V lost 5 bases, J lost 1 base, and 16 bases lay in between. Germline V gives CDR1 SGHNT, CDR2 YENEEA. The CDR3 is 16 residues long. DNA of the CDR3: TGTGCCAGCAGCGCACGTCAGGGGCCTGGCACAGATACGCAGTATTTT. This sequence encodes CASSARQGPGTDTQYF.

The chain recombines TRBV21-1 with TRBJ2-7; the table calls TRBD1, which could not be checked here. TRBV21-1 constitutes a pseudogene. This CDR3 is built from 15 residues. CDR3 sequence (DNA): TGTGCCAGCAGCATACGACTGGGACATTCCTACGAGCAGTACGTC. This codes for CASSIRLGHSYEQYV.

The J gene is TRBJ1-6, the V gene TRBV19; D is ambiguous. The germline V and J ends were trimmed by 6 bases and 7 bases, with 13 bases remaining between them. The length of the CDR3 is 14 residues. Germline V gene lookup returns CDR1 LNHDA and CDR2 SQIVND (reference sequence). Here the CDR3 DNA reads TGTGCCAGTAGGACGGGAGAGCCAAATTCACCCCTCCACTTT. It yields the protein CASRTGEPNSPLHF.

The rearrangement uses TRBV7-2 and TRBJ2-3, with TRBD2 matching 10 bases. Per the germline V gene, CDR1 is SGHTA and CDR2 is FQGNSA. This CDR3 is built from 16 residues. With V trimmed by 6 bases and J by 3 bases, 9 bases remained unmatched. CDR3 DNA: TGTGCCAGCAGGCCGGGGAGCGGGGGGGCGACAGATACGCAGTATTTT. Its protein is CASRPGSGGATDTQYF. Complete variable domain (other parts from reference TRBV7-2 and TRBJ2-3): GAGVSQSPSNKVTEKGKDVELRCDPISGHTALYWYRQSLGQGLEFLIYFQGNSAPDKSGLPSDRFSAERTGGSVSTLTIQRTQQEDSAVYLCASRPGSGGATDTQYFGPGTRLTVL.

As DNA, the CDR3 is TGTGCCAGCAGCTTACCGCGGGGGTACGAGCAGTACTTC. This sequence encodes CASSLPRGYEQYF. V and J are TRBV7-9 and TRBJ2-7, with TRBD2 matching over 7 bases. This CDR3 is built from 13 residues. Germline V CDR1 and CDR2: SEHNR, FQNEAQ (reference sequence). After removal of 2 bases from V and 4 bases from J, the junction contained 2 bases not matched to a gene.

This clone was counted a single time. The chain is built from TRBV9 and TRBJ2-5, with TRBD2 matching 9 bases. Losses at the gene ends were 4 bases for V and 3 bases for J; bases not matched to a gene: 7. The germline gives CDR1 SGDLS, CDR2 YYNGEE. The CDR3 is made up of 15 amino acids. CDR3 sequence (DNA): TGTGCCAGCAGCCCAGGGGCTAGCGGGGAAGAGACCCAGTACTTC. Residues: CASSPGASGEETQYF.

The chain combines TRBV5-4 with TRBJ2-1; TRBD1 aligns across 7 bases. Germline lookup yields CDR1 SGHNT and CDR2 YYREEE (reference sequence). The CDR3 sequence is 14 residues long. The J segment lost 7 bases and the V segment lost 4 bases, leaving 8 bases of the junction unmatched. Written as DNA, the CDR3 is TGTGCCAGCAGCAGCGGACAGGCCGTGAATGAGCAGTTCTTC. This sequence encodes CASSSGQAVNEQFF.

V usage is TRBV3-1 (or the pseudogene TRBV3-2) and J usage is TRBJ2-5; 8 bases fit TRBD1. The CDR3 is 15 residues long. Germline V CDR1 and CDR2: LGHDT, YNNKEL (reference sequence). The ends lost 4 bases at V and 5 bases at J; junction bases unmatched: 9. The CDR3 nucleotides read TGTGCCAGCAGCCCGGGCGCAGGGGGCCGTGAGACCCAGTACTTC. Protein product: CASSPGAGGRETQYF.

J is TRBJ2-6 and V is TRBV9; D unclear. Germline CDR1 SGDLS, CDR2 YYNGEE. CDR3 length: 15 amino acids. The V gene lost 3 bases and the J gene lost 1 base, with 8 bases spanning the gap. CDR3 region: CASSATVSGANVLTF. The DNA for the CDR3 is TGTGCCAGCAGCGCCACGGTTTCTGGGGCCAACGTCCTGACTTTC.

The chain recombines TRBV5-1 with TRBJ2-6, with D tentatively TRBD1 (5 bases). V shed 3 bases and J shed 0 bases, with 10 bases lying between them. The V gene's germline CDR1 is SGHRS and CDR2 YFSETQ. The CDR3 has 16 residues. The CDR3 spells CASSSQGFSGANVLTF. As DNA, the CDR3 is TGCGCCAGCAGCTCGCAGGGATTCTCTGGGGCCAACGTCCTGACTTTC.

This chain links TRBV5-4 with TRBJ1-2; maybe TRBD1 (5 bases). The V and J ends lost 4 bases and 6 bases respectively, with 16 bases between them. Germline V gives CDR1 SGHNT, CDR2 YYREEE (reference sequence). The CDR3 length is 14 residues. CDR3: CASSLVGRADGYTF. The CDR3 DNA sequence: TGTGCCAGCAGCCTTGTTGGCAGGGCGGATGGCTACACCTTC.

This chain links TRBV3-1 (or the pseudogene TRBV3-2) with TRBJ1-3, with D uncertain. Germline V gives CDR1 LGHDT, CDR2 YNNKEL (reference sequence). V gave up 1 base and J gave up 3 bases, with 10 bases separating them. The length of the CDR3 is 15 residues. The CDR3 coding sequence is TGTGCCAGCAGCCAAGGCCGTACAGTTGGAAACACCATATATTTT. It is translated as CASSQGRTVGNTIYF.

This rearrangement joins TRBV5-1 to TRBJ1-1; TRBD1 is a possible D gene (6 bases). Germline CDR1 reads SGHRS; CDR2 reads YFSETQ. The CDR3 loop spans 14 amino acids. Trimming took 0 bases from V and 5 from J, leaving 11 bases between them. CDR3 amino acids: CASSLVQGGTEAFF. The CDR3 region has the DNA TGCGCCAGCAGCTTGGTACAGGGTGGAACTGAAGCTTTCTTT.

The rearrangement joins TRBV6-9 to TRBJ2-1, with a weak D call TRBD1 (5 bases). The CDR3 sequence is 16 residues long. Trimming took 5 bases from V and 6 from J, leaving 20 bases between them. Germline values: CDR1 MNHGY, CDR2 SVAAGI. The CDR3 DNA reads TGTGCCAGCAGTCAGGTGAACCAGGGTTGTTTCAATGAGCAGTTCTTC. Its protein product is CASSQVNQGCFNEQFF.